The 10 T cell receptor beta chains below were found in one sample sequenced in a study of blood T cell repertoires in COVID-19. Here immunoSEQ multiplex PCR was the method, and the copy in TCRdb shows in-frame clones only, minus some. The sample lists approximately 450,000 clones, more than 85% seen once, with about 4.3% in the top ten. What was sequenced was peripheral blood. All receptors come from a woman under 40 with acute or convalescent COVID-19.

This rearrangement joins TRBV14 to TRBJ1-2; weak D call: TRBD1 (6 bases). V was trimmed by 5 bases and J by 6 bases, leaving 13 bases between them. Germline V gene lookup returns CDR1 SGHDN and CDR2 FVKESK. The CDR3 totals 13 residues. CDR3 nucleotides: TGTGCCAGCAGCGTACAGGGAAAGGATGGCTACACCTTC. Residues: CASSVQGKDGYTF.

The CDR3, as DNA: TGTGCCAGTAGTACCCCGCCAGCGGGGGGAGCCAAAAACATTCAGTACTTC. Its protein product is CASSTPPAGGAKNIQYF. This chain links TRBV19 with TRBJ2-4, with 9 bases fitting TRBD2. Germline V gives CDR1 LNHDA, CDR2 SQIVND (reference sequence). J lost 0 bases, V lost 4 bases, and 7 bases had no gene match. The CDR3 is 17 residues long.

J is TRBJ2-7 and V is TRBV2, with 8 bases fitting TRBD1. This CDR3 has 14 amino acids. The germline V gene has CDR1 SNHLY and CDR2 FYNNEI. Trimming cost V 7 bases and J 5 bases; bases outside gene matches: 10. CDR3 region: CASKPGQAVDEQYF. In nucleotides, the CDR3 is TGTGCCAGCAAGCCGGGACAGGCGGTCGACGAGCAGTACTTC.

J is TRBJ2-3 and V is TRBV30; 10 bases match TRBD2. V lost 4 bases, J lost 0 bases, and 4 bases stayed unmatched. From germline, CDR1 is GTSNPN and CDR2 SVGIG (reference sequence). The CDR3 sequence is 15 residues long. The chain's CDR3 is CAWNLAGASTDTQYF. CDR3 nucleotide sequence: TGTGCCTGGAACCTAGCGGGGGCAAGCACAGATACGCAGTATTTT.

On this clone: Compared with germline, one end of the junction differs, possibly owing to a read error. This CDR3 reads CASSEVGRGVLF. CDR3 coding DNA: TGTGCCAGCAGTGAAGTGGGGCGGGGGGTCCTCTTC. V gene TRBV2 combines with J gene TRBJ2-1; 8 nucleotides align to TRBD2. The germline V gene encodes CDR1 SNHLY and CDR2 FYNNEI. The CDR3 spans 12 residues.

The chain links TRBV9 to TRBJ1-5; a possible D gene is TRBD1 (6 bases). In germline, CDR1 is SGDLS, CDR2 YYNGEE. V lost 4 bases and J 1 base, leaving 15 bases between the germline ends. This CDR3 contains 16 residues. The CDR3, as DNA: TGTGCCAGCAGCCCCGGGGGGGGCTGGAGCAATCAGCCCCAGCATTTT. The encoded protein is CASSPGGGWSNQPQHF.

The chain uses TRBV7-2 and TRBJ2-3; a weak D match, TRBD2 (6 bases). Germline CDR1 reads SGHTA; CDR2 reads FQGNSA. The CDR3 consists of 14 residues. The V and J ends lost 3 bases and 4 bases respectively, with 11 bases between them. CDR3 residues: CASSFPGLPDTQYF. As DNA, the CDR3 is TGTGCCAGCAGCTTCCCCGGACTACCAGATACGCAGTATTTT.

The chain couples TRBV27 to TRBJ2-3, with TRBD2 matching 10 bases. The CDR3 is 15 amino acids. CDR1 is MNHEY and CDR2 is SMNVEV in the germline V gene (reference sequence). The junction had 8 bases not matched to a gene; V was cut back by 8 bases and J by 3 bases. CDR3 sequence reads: CASLSTGLATDTQYF. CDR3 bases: TGTGCCAGCCTTTCGACGGGACTAGCGACAGATACGCAGTATTTT.

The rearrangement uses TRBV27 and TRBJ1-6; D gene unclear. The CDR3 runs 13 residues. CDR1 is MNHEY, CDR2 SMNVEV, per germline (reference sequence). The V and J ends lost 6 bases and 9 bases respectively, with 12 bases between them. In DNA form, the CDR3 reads TGTGCCAGCAGCTCGGGAGCAGTTTCACCCCTCCACTTT. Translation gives CASSSGAVSPLHF.

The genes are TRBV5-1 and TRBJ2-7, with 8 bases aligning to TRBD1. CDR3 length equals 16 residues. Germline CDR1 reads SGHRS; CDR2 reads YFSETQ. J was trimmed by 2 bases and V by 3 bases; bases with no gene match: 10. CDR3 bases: TGCGCCAGCAGCTGGGGACCGGGACAGGCTACCTACGAGCAGTACTTC. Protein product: CASSWGPGQATYEQYF.